Included here is one TCR beta chain sequence, with context. Per the study methods: Estimated nucleated cell counts came from reference gene primer amplification. Sequencing was performed with immunoSEQ multiplex PCR; in TCRdb, only in-frame clones are kept and a portion is missing. V and J calls and clone size are copied from that table; D and trimming were computed from the DNA. This sample has some 100,000 clones; approximately 91% occur once, and the top ten carry roughly 0.88%. This entry belongs to a study of blood T cell repertoires in COVID-19. Overall study context: The samples span acute and convalescent COVID-19 from the United States, Italy and Spain. T cells, B-cell-depleted T cells, or PBMCs supplied cDNA or gDNA.

Per germline, CDR1 MDHEN and CDR2 SYDVKM. This CDR3 region has 15 residues. Trimming left V 1 base short and J 4 bases short, with 13 bases between. The receptor was isolated from a man between 60 and 70 years old with acute or convalescent COVID-19. The chain recombines TRBV28 with TRBJ2-5, with a weak D call TRBD2 (6 bases). Sample: peripheral blood. The CDR3 spells CASSLLEGFGETQYF. CDR3 DNA: TGTGCCAGCAGTTTATTGGAGGGTTTCGGAGAGACCCAGTACTTC.